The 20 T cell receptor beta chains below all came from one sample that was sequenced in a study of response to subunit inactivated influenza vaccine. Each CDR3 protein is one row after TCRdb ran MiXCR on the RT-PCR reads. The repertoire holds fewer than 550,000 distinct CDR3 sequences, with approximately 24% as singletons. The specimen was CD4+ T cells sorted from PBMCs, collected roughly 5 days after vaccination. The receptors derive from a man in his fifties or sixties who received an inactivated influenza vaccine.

CDR3 nucleotide sequence: TGTGCCAGCAGCCCCCGACTAGCCATGAACACCGGGGAGCTGTTTTTT. It yields the protein CASSPRLAMNTGELFF. This chain connects TRBV11-1 to TRBJ2-2, with 7 bases that match TRBD2. The germline gives CDR1 SGHAT, CDR2 FQDESV (reference sequence). Unmatched junction bases numbered 7, after V lost 5 bases and J lost 1 base. The CDR3 has 16 residues. The full variable domain, its missing parts supplied by reference TRBV11-1 and TRBJ2-2, is EAEVAQSPRYKITEKSQAVAFWCDPISGHATLYWYRQILGQGPELLVQFQDESVVDDSQLPKDRFSAERLKGVDSTLKIQPAELGDSAMYLCASSPRLAMNTGELFFGEGSRLTVL.

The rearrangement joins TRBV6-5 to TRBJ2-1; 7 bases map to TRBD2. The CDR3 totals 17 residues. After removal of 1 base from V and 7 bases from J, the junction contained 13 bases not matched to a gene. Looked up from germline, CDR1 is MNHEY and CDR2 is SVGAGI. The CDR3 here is CASSYWSRAEAGNEQFF. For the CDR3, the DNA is TGTGCCAGCAGTTACTGGAGCAGGGCGGAAGCGGGGAATGAGCAGTTCTTC.

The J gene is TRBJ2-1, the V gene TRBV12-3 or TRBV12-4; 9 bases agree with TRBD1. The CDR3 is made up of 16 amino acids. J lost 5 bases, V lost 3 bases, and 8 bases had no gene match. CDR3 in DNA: TGTGCCAGCAGTTTGCTCGGGACAGGGAAAAACAATGAGCAGTTCTTC. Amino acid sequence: CASSLLGTGKNNEQFF.

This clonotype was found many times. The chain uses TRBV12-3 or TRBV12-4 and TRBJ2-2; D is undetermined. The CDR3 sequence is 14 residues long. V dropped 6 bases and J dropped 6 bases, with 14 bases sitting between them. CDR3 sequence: CASSLGNVAGELFF. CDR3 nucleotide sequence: TGTGCCAGCAGCTTGGGCAACGTGGCCGGGGAGCTGTTTTTT.

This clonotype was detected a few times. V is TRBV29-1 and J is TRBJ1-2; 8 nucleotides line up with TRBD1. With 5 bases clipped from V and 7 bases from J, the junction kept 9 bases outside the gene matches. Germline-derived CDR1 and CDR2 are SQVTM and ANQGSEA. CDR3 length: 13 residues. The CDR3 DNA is TGCAGCGTTTTCCGACAGGGGTCCCTTGGCTACACCTTC. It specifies CSVFRQGSLGYTF. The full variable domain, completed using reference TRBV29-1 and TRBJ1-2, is SAVISQKPSRDICQRGTSLTIQCQVDSQVTMMFWYRQQPGQSLTLIATANQGSEATYESGFVIDKFPISRPNLTFSTLTVSNMSPEDSSIYLCSVFRQGSLGYTFGSGTRLTVV.

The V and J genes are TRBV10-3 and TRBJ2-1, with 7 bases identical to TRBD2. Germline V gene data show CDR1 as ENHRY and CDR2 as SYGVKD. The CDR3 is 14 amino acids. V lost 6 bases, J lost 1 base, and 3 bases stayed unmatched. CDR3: CAIRPGGSYNEQFF. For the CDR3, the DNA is TGTGCCATCAGGCCCGGGGGGTCCTACAATGAGCAGTTCTTC.

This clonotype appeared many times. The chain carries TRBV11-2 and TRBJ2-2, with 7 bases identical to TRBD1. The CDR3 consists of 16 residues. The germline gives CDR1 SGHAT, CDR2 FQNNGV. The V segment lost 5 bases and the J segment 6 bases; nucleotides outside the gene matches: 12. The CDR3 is CASSQPRTGWSGELFF. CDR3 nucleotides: TGTGCCAGCAGCCAACCGAGGACAGGATGGTCCGGGGAGCTGTTTTTT.

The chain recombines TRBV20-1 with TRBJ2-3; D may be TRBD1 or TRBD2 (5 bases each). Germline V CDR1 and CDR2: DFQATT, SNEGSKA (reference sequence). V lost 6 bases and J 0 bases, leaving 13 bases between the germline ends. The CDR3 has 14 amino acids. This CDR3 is CSAEGQASTDTQYF. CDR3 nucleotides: TGCAGTGCCGAGGGGCAGGCTAGCACAGATACGCAGTATTTT.

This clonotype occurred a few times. CDR3 bases: TGTGCCAGCAGCCGACAGCCCAATCAGCCCCAGCATTTT. Amino acids: CASSRQPNQPQHF. The V gene is TRBV6-2 or TRBV6-3, the J gene TRBJ1-5; possibly TRBD1 for D (5 bases). The V and J ends lost 6 bases and 3 bases respectively, with 9 bases between them. CDR3 length: 13 amino acids. CDR1 MNHEY and CDR2 SVGEGT come from the germline V gene.

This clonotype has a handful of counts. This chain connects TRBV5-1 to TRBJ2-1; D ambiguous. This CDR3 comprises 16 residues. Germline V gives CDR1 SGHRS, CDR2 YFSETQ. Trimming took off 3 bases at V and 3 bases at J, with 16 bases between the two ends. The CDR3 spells CASSSRGKAIYNEQFF. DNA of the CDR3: TGCGCCAGCAGCTCTCGAGGCAAGGCGATCTACAATGAGCAGTTCTTC.

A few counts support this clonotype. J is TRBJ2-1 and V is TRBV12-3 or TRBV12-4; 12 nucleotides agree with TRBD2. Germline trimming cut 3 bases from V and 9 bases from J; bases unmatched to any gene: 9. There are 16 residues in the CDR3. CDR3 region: CASSFRRGLAGGEQFF. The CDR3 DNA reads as TGTGCCAGCAGTTTTAGACGGGGACTAGCGGGTGGTGAGCAGTTCTTC.

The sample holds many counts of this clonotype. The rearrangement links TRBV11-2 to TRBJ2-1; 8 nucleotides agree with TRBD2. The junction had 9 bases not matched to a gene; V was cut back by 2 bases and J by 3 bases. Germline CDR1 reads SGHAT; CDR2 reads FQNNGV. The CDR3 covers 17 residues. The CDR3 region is CASSLLKETSGYNEQFF. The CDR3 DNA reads TGTGCCAGCAGCTTACTTAAAGAAACTAGCGGCTACAATGAGCAGTTCTTC.

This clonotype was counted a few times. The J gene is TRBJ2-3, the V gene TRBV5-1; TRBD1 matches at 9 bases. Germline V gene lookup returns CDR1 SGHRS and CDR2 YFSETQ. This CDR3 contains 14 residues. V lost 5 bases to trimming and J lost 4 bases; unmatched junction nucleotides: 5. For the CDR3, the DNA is TGCGCCAGCAGAGATACAGGGGGCGCAGATACGCAGTATTTT. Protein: CASRDTGGADTQYF.

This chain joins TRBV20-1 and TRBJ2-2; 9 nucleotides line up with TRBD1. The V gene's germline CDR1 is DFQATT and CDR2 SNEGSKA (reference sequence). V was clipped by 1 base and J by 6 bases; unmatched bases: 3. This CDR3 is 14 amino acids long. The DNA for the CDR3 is TGCAGTGCTAGAGCGGACAGGGGCTCCGGGGAGCTGTTTTTT. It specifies CSARADRGSGELFF.

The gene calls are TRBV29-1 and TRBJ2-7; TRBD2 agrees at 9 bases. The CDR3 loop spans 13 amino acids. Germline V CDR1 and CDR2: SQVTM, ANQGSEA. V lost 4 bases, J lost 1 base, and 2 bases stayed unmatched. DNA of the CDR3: TGCAGCGTTGTTAGCGGGGGTTCCTACGAGCAGTACTTC. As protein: CSVVSGGSYEQYF.

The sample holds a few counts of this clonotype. The CDR3 protein is CASSGLAGGPTDTQYF. CDR3 in DNA: TGTGCCAGCAGTGGACTAGCGGGGGGGCCCACAGATACGCAGTATTTT. V usage is TRBV12-3 or TRBV12-4 and J usage is TRBJ2-3; 15 nucleotides align to TRBD2. V lost 5 bases to trimming and J lost 2 bases; unmatched junction nucleotides: 2. This CDR3 is built from 16 residues.

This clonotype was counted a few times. CDR3 coding DNA: TGTGCCAGCAGCGTAGTCCCCAACTACCTATACAATGAGCAGTTCTTC. Its protein product is CASSVVPNYLYNEQFF. The chain has TRBV9 and TRBJ2-1; D unresolved. The germline gives CDR1 SGDLS, CDR2 YYNGEE. The CDR3 sequence is 16 residues long. V lost 0 bases, J lost 4 bases, and 14 bases lay in between.

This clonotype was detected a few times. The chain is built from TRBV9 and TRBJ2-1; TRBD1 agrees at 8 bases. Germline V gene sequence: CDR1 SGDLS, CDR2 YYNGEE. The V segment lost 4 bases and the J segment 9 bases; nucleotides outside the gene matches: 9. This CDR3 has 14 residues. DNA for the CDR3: TGTGCCAGCAGCCCCGGACAGGGTGAGGGTGAGCAGTTCTTC. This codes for CASSPGQGEGEQFF.

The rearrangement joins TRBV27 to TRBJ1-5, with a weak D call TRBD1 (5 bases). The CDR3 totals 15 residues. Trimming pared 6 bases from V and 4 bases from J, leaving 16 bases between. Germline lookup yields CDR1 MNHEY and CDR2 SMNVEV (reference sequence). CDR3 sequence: CASRNTRDGNQPQHF. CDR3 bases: TGTGCCAGCAGAAATACCCGGGACGGAAATCAGCCCCAGCATTTT.

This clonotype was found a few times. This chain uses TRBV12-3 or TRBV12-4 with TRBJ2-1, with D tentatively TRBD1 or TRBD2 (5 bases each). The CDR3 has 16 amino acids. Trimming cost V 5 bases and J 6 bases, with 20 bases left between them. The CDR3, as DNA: TGTGCCAGCAGTACCCGGCAGGGAGCGGTTCCCAATGAGCAGTTCTTC. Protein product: CASSTRQGAVPNEQFF.